This TCR beta chain originates from a study of shared clonotypes between healthy human individuals (TCRdb year 2020). The study in broad terms: The cohort included a few men and a couple of women between 18 and 49 years of age. Per donor, three plates each were used for CD4 naive and CD4 memory, two for CD8 naive, and one for CD8 memory. To estimate repertoire size and how much clonotype sharing occurs between individuals, the study deeply sequenced the blood TCR repertoires of a handful of healthy adults. Libraries were prepared and TCR repertoires were sequenced by different laboratories using diverse techniques, in order to increase sequencing depth and limit assay-specific biases. Per donor, leukapheresis produced somewhere between about 0.8 and 9.5 billion PBMCs.

V trim: 11 bases; J trim: 4 bases; unmatched bases: 6. Sequences SGHAT (CDR1) and FQNNGV (CDR2) are obtained from the germline V gene. The CDR3 runs 12 amino acids, cysteine and phenylalanine included. The read is trimmed to its CDR3 DNA, 36 bases read in frame from base 1. TCR CDR3 regions were amplified from genomic DNA by multiplex PCR using the deep immunoSEQ assay. Genomic DNA extracted from each cell subset was distributed evenly over all wells of several immunoSEQ 96-well plates, and each plate served as one replicate. For sorted subsets, each replicate PCR was loaded with about 0.2 ug genomic DNA, equivalent to 25,000 to 35,000 T cell genomes. The purified libraries were quantified using a Qubit 3.0 fluorometer, sized with a Bioanalyzer 2100, and then quantified again using the KAPA Library Quantification kit. A separate single-read 150-cycle Illumina NextSeq 550 flow cell was used to sequence each immunoSEQ 96-well plate. Under the source paper's analysis protocol: Because only junctional sequences without quality scores were contained in the immunoSEQ output, filtering matching that applied to full-length reads could not be performed. Sequences were annotated with PyIR, a Python wrapper for IgBLAST v1.9, and V/J genes and CDR3 were assigned using IMGT germline references. Reads with weak V/J assignments (E-value above 1e-6), missing CDR3, stop codons, out-of-frame junctions, or ambiguous translated residues were removed. A V3J clonotype was defined by an identical inferred V gene, J gene, and CDR3 amino acid sequence. To compute the percentage overlap between repertoires, the number of shared unique clonotypes was divided by the size of the smaller repertoire. Richness of each repertoire was evaluated using RTK rarefaction, the Chao1 estimator, and Recon v2.1 estimates of unobserved clonotypes. OLGA was used to compute generation probabilities for all TCRbeta clonotypes that the gDNA method yielded from a few donors. Here the immuneACCESS table is served through TCRdb, limited to in-frame sequences with V and J called. Missing clones are a known gap in these copies; in checked studies unresolved V genes cover under half, and the rest lacks a known reason. V and J calls and clone size are given by that table; D and trimming were obtained from the DNA. In all, the sample holds around 2.1 million clones, and roughly 91% of those were seen once. The ten largest clones capture 1.7% of the sample.

This clone occurred once. Its antigen has not been determined. No base quality information exists; no much larger clone differs at one position. CD8 naive samples were CD45RO-negative cells positively selected for CCR7, giving a CD45RA+CCR7+ population that excluded TemRA cells. Donors were healthy HIV-negative adults with no recently reported acute infections or vaccinations. Every donor was a Caucasian adult living in Nashville, Tennessee, USA. Blood was collected by leukapheresis, and PBMCs were isolated by Ficoll-Histopaque density gradient centrifugation and then cryopreserved in liquid nitrogen vapor phase. Analytical flow cytometry was used to check the purity and quantity of each magnetically sorted T cell population. Each sorted fraction had its genomic DNA isolated and then quantified by UV absorbance on a Nanodrop 2000c. The investigation overall reported the following: Estimated clonotype richness was generally larger for naive than for memory subsets. Rarefaction of sorted-subset datasets indicated incomplete sequencing despite the large sequencing depth. Clonotypes shared by all four sorted-subset donors showed higher generation probabilities than non-shared clonotypes. Roughly 5% of naive CD4, 3.5% of naive CD8, about 2.5% of memory CD4, and about 0.4% of memory CD8 clonotypes were shared across several donors. Based on pairwise subsampling, the degree of clonotype sharing among donors was expected to be affected by sequencing depth. The small number of donors limited the genetic and exposure-history diversity represented. Sampling was restricted to blood, and TCR repertoires in tissue are likely to differ from TCR repertoires in blood.

The receptor was derived from a man younger than 35 in good health. Some clones in this sample may be carry-over from other donors' samples. The V gene is TRBV11-2 and the J gene is TRBJ1-2; TRBD1 lines up with 8 middle nucleotides. The specimen sequenced was naive CD8+ T cells from PBMCs. Sample cell subset or site, as interpreted from the label and publication: CD45RA+CCR7+. The nucleotide sequence is given as TGTGCCGTGCGACAGGGGCCCTATGGCTACACCTTC. Its protein reads: CAVRQGPYGYTF.